This entry lists 8 T cell receptor beta chains sequenced from one sample in a study of naive and memory T cell subsets. As to treatment: skin biopsy from PPD injection site in Mantoux-positive individual. An oligonucleotide containing a UMI was ligated to the 3' end of TCR cDNA. Amplification of ligated cDNA took four PCR rounds with SP2 and nested alpha and beta constant primers. TCRdb ran MiXCR on the UMI-ligation and nested PCR reads and lists one entry per CDR3 protein. Of tens of thousands of distinct CDR3 sequences in the sample, 6.5% to 8% were seen once. This sample comprised skin, obtained from a tuberculin skin test site. Receptor source: an adult in good health.

A few counts support this clonotype. The chain joins TRBV5-4 to TRBJ2-5; D is perhaps TRBD1 (5 bases). The CDR3 runs 15 residues. CDR1 and CDR2 (germline): SGHNT, YYREEE (reference sequence). V shed 4 bases and J shed 1 base, with 14 bases lying between them. CDR3 region: CASSRKRQSQETQYF. The CDR3 nucleotides read TGTGCCAGCAGCCGCAAAAGACAGTCCCAAGAGACCCAGTACTTC. The full variable domain, with the rest looked up from reference TRBV5-4 and TRBJ2-5, is ETGVTQSPTHLIKTRGQQVTLRCSSQSGHNTVSWYQQALGQGPQFIFQYYREEENGRGNFPPRFSGLQFPNYSSELNVNALELDDSALYLCASSRKRQSQETQYFGPGTRLLVL.

This clonotype was seen repeatedly, ten times or more. The chain has TRBV14 and TRBJ2-3; 12 positions match TRBD2. Trimming took 4 bases from V and 4 from J; bases not matched to a gene: 12. CDR1 and CDR2 from the germline V gene are SGHDN and FVKESK. The CDR3 loop spans 18 amino acids. CDR3 bases: TGTGCCAGCAGCCCACAATCCCCCCTAGCGGGGGGGGCAGATACGCAGTATTTT. Protein sequence: CASSPQSPLAGGADTQYF. The full variable domain, rest sourced from reference TRBV14 and TRBJ2-3, is EAGVTQFPSHSVIEKGQTVTLRCDPISGHDNLYWYRRVMGKEIKFLLHFVKESKQDESGMPNNRFLAERTGGTYSTLKVQPAELEDSGVYFCASSPQSPLAGGADTQYFGPGTRLTVL.

This clonotype has only a few counts. This chain joins TRBV18 and TRBJ2-7; 7 nucleotides line up with TRBD1. The CDR3 runs to 14 residues. The germline CDR1 and CDR2 sequences are KGHSH and LQKENI. V dropped 5 bases and J dropped 2; count of bases not matched to a gene: 6. CDR3 residues: CASSVRDSAYEQYF. In DNA form, the CDR3 reads TGTGCCAGCTCAGTACGGGACAGCGCCTACGAGCAGTACTTC.

This clonotype came up many times. The J gene is TRBJ1-6, the V gene TRBV25-1, with D possibly being TRBD1 (5 bases). CDR3 size: 16 residues. V shed 2 bases and J shed 9 bases, with 17 bases lying between them. Germline-derived CDR1 and CDR2 are MGHDK and SYGVNS. The CDR3 DNA is TGTGCCAGCAGTGAAAGAAGTGGAGGGGTCGGTTCACCCCTCCACTTT. Its translation is CASSERSGGVGSPLHF.

In its sample, this clonotype was seen many times. The chain carries TRBV5-6 and TRBJ2-4; D is uncertain. Trimming pared 1 base from V and 2 bases from J, leaving 4 bases between. The CDR3 is 13 amino acids. CDR1 is SGHDT, CDR2 YYEEEE, per germline. CDR3 sequence: CASSLRSKNIQYF. CDR3 DNA: TGTGCCAGCAGCTTGCGATCCAAAAACATTCAGTACTTC.

In this sample, this clonotype turned up many times. The V call is TRBV5-1, the J call TRBJ2-7; TRBD1 agrees at 7 bases. The ends lost 0 bases at V and 2 bases at J; junction bases unmatched: 5. This CDR3 spans 15 amino acids. Looked up from germline, CDR1 is SGHRS and CDR2 is YFSETQ. The CDR3 is CASSLGSQGAYEQYF. CDR3 nucleotides: TGCGCCAGCAGCTTGGGTTCGCAGGGGGCCTACGAGCAGTACTTC.

The table lists this clonotype with many counts. As DNA, the CDR3 is TGCAGCGTTGAAGACAGGGGAGGCTATGGCTACACCTTC. Protein product: CSVEDRGGYGYTF. The gene calls are TRBV29-1 and TRBJ1-2, with D possibly TRBD1 on 6 matching bases. Trimming removed 0 bases from V and 4 bases from J, with 9 bases in between. Germline CDR1 reads SQVTM; CDR2 reads ANQGSEA. This CDR3 contains 13 residues.

The chain carries TRBV20-1 and TRBJ1-3; D remains ambiguous. The germline CDR1 and CDR2 sequences are DFQATT and SNEGSKA (reference sequence). Trimming pared 0 bases from V and 0 bases from J, leaving 6 bases between. This CDR3 comprises 14 residues. CDR3 in amino acids: CSARDQSSGNTIYF. The CDR3 nucleotides read TGCAGTGCTAGAGACCAGAGCTCTGGAAACACCATATATTTT.